Below, 21 T cell receptor beta chains from the same sample are listed, as sequenced in a study of blood T cell repertoires in COVID-19. Sequencing was performed with immunoSEQ multiplex PCR; in TCRdb, only in-frame clones are kept and a portion is missing. The sample contains around 230,000 clones, approximately 80% of which appear only once. Sequenced: PBMCs or T cells enriched from blood (not recorded which). The receptors here all came from a man aged 35-49 years who had recovered from COVID-19.

The CDR3: CASSPRGGPYEQYF. In DNA, the CDR3 is TGTGCCAGCAGCCCGCGGGGCGGTCCCTACGAGCAGTACTTC. The chain employs TRBV7-2 and TRBJ2-7; D perhaps matches TRBD2 (6 bases). This CDR3 is 14 amino acids long. Between the trimmed V and J ends, which lost 5 bases and 2 bases, there was a span of 13 bases. Per germline, CDR1 SGHTA and CDR2 FQGNSA. Variable domain in full (rest from reference TRBV7-2 and TRBJ2-7): GAGVSQSPSNKVTEKGKDVELRCDPISGHTALYWYRQSLGQGLEFLIYFQGNSAPDKSGLPSDRFSAERTGGSVSTLTIQRTQQEDSAVYLCASSPRGGPYEQYFGPGTRLTVT.

The rearrangement links TRBV20-1 to TRBJ1-1; possible D gene TRBD1, 5 bases. Trimming removed 5 bases from V and 1 base from J, with 5 bases in between. Germline loops: CDR1 DFQATT, CDR2 SNEGSKA (reference sequence). The CDR3 has 11 amino acids. Here the CDR3 reads CSADRNTEAFF. CDR3 coding DNA: TGCAGTGCTGACAGGAACACTGAAGCTTTCTTT.

The rearrangement joins TRBV9 to TRBJ1-4; D uncertain. The V gene lost 0 bases and the J gene lost 7 bases, with 7 bases spanning the gap. There are 13 residues in the CDR3. The germline gives CDR1 SGDLS, CDR2 YYNGEE. This chain's CDR3 is CASSVGAGEKLFF. CDR3 nucleotide sequence: TGTGCCAGCAGCGTAGGAGCTGGTGAAAAACTGTTTTTT.

The chain combines TRBV7-6 with TRBJ2-3; TRBD2 matches 9 bases. This CDR3 comprises 15 residues. Germline V gene data show CDR1 as SGHVS and CDR2 as FNYEAQ. With 5 bases clipped from V and 3 bases from J, the junction kept 6 bases outside the gene matches. The CDR3 loop is CASSRAGGRTDTQYF. The DNA for the CDR3 is TGTGCCAGCAGCCGGGCGGGAGGGCGGACAGATACGCAGTATTTT.

V usage is TRBV19 and J usage is TRBJ1-2; D is unresolved. CDR3 length: 14 residues. Trimming left V 1 base short and J 2 bases short, with 8 bases between. Per the germline V gene, CDR1 is LNHDA and CDR2 is SQIVND (reference sequence). The CDR3 spells CASSIVHGNYGYTF. The DNA for the CDR3 is TGTGCCAGTAGTATAGTTCACGGGAACTATGGCTACACCTTC.

This clone was observed many times. The CDR3 is CASGGAGRYEQYF. The CDR3 coding sequence is TGTGCCAGCGGTGGGGCCGGGCGCTACGAGCAGTACTTC. The chain is built from TRBV27 and TRBJ2-7; weak D call: TRBD1 (5 bases). The CDR3 is 13 residues long. In germline, CDR1 is MNHEY, CDR2 SMNVEV (reference sequence). V was pared by 8 bases and J by 3 bases, with 14 bases between.

On this clone: One end of the junction does not line up with germline, which may come from a read error. The chain has TRBV27 and TRBJ1-2; D remains ambiguous. The CDR3 has 11 residues. Looked up from germline, CDR1 is MNHEY and CDR2 is SMNVEV (reference sequence). The CDR3 region is CASNHPPRRQF. As DNA, the CDR3 is TGTGCCAGCAACCACCCTCCCCGCAGGCAGTTC.

This rearrangement joins TRBV11-2 to TRBJ2-7, with 9 positions matching TRBD2. CDR1 and CDR2 (germline): SGHAT, FQNNGV. This CDR3 has 15 amino acids. V gave up 1 base and J gave up 2 bases; unmatched junction bases: 3. The CDR3 loop reads CASSLASGTAYEQYF. In nucleotides, the CDR3 is TGTGCCAGCAGCTTAGCTAGCGGGACTGCCTACGAGCAGTACTTC. The variable domain in full, with the rest retrieved from reference TRBV11-2 and TRBJ2-7, is EAGVAQSPRYKIIEKRQSVAFWCNPISGHATLYWYQQILGQGPKLLIQFQNNGVVDDSQLPKDRFSAERLKGVDSTLKIQPAKLEDSAVYLCASSLASGTAYEQYFGPGTRLTVT.

This clone showed up just once. The gene calls are TRBV6-5 and TRBJ2-7; D is ambiguous. CDR1 MNHEY and CDR2 SVGAGI come from the germline V gene. This CDR3 has 11 amino acids. Trimming left V 2 bases short and J 5 bases short, with 4 bases between. CDR3 region: CASSYRDEQYF. CDR3 nucleotide sequence: TGTGCCAGCAGTTACAGAGACGAGCAGTACTTC.

The rearrangement links TRBV30 to TRBJ1-4; maybe TRBD1 (6 bases). This CDR3 region has 14 residues. V dropped 4 bases and J dropped 8 bases, with 17 bases sitting between them. Germline assignment: CDR1 GTSNPN and CDR2 SVGIG (reference sequence). The CDR3 sequence: CAWTTMGAGEKLFF. The CDR3 nucleotides are TGTGCCTGGACCACCATGGGGGCAGGGGAAAAACTGTTTTTT.

This clone was detected a few times. The rearrangement joins TRBV11-3 to TRBJ2-3; TRBD2 is a possible D gene (5 bases). In germline, CDR1 is SGHNT, CDR2 YENEEA. The CDR3 has 17 residues. Trimming took 0 bases from V and 3 from J, leaving 16 bases between them. CDR3: CASSLEGSSGRTDTQYF. The CDR3 DNA reads TGTGCCAGCAGCTTAGAAGGATCGAGCGGTAGAACAGATACGCAGTATTTT.

The chain carries TRBV7-9 and TRBJ1-1; the D gene is possibly TRBD1 (5 bases). The CDR3 is 16 amino acids. Germline V gives CDR1 SEHNR, CDR2 FQNEAQ (reference sequence). V gave up 4 bases and J gave up 3 bases, with 18 bases separating them. The CDR3 nucleotides are TGTGCCAGCAGCTGGGGGGTAGGGCGCAGTGACACTGAAGCTTTCTTT. Encoded protein: CASSWGVGRSDTEAFF.

The rearrangement uses TRBV5-1 and TRBJ1-1, with D hard to call. V lost 10 bases and J 3 bases, leaving 16 bases between the germline ends. The CDR3 is 13 amino acids. Germline CDR1 reads SGHRS; CDR2 reads YFSETQ. In DNA form, the CDR3 reads TGCGCCTCTCAACTTAAATTAGACACTGAAGCTTTCTTT. Encoded protein: CASQLKLDTEAFF.

The chain employs TRBV18 and TRBJ1-4, with D possibly being TRBD1 (6 bases). V gave up 3 bases and J gave up 8 bases, with 10 bases separating them. Germline lookup yields CDR1 KGHSH and CDR2 LQKENI. This CDR3 comprises 13 residues. The CDR3 here is CASSPPQGEKLFF. As DNA, the CDR3 is TGTGCCAGCTCACCTCCTCAGGGGGAAAAACTGTTTTTT.

The chain combines TRBV20-1 with TRBJ1-1; no clear D. Germline V gene data show CDR1 as DFQATT and CDR2 as SNEGSKA (reference sequence). Trimming pared 4 bases from V and 0 bases from J, leaving 3 bases between. The CDR3 has 11 amino acids. CDR3 nucleotide sequence: TGCAGTGCTACAGTGAACACTGAAGCTTTCTTT. This translates into CSATVNTEAFF.

The V and J genes are TRBV14 and TRBJ2-5; D gene uncertain. This CDR3 comprises 13 residues. In germline, CDR1 is SGHDN, CDR2 FVKESK. V lost 1 base to trimming and J lost 4 bases, with 7 bases between them. The CDR3 spells CASSQGPPETQYF. The CDR3 DNA is TGTGCCAGCAGCCAAGGGCCGCCAGAGACCCAGTACTTC.

The CDR3 region is CASSPTEGKAGNTIYF. The CDR3, as DNA: TGTGCCAGCTCACCCACGGAGGGGAAGGCTGGAAACACCATATATTTT. The rearrangement joins TRBV18 to TRBJ1-3; the D gene is possibly TRBD1 (5 bases). CDR1 is KGHSH and CDR2 is LQKENI in the germline V gene. The CDR3 loop spans 16 amino acids. The V gene lost 3 bases and the J gene lost 2 bases, with 14 bases spanning the gap.

The V call is TRBV18, the J call TRBJ1-1; D might be TRBD1 (6 bases). V was clipped by 4 bases and J by 2 bases, with 11 bases between them. The CDR3 extends over 14 amino acids. From germline, CDR1 is KGHSH and CDR2 LQKENI. The CDR3 DNA sequence: TGTGCCAGCTCACGCCAGGGGAGTAACACTGAAGCTTTCTTT. Its protein product is CASSRQGSNTEAFF.

J is TRBJ1-1 and V is TRBV5-1; tentative D call: TRBD1 (5 bases). CDR3 length: 13 amino acids. CDR1 and CDR2 (germline): SGHRS, YFSETQ. Trimming removed 4 bases from V and 4 bases from J, with 11 bases in between. The CDR3 spells CASSASGSTEAFF. The DNA of the CDR3 is TGCGCCAGCAGCGCATCAGGGTCCACTGAAGCTTTCTTT.

V usage is TRBV7-3 and J usage is TRBJ2-5; 8 bases line up with TRBD2. This CDR3 has 16 residues. V dropped 1 base and J dropped 2; count of bases not matched to a gene: 6. From germline, CDR1 is SGHTA and CDR2 FQGTGA. The CDR3 DNA sequence: TGTGCCAGCAGCTTAAGAGGCGGGGGGAATCAAGAGACCCAGTACTTC. It encodes CASSLRGGGNQETQYF.

The chain is built from TRBV25-1 and TRBJ2-7; 14 bases align to TRBD2. The germline V gene has CDR1 MGHDK and CDR2 SYGVNS. This CDR3 contains 16 residues. V was clipped by 5 bases and J by 6 bases; unmatched bases: 9. The CDR3 loop is CASSRRLAGGPSEQYF. The DNA of the CDR3 is TGTGCCAGCAGTCGCCGACTAGCGGGGGGGCCGAGCGAGCAGTACTTC.